This T cell receptor (beta chain) was found in a study of cytomegalovirus exposure and HLA in healthy donors. About the research overall: Earlier results showed 117 million unique TCR beta sequences derived from approximately 180 million T cells. The study, taken as a whole, reports: The study listed 164 cytomegalovirus-associated TCR beta chains. Productive rates of about 87% or about 30% were seen for most TCR beta V segments in an earlier analysis.

PCR was performed using 60 Vbeta and 13 Jbeta primers. Sequenced by immunoSEQ multiplex PCR; TCRdb stores in-frame clones only, minus some. Of roughly 100,000 clones listed, approximately 71% are singletons. Note on this clone: What it recognizes is unknown.

Germline loops: CDR1 LNHDA, CDR2 SQIVND (reference sequence). The V segment lost 10 bases and the J segment 1 base; nucleotides outside the gene matches: 11. The CDR3 runs 15 residues. Sequences were obtained from PBMCs. The rearrangement links TRBV19 to TRBJ2-3, with 7 bases matching TRBD2. The clonotype was recovered from a male donor in good health and CMV-seropositive. The DNA of the CDR3 is TGTGCCACTGCGACGCTGGCGGGAGGCACAGATACGCAGTATTTT. Protein sequence: CATATLAGGTDTQYF.